This note documents a single TCR beta chain sequence. The antigen is not known. This record comes from a study of post-analysis software for immune sequencing data. Unique molecular identifiers were carried by the TCR beta cDNA libraries. TCRdb re-called the PCR reads with MiXCR, one entry per CDR3 protein. There are fewer than 700,000 distinct CDR3 sequences in the sample; roughly 40% occur only once, and around 1.7% lies in the top ten. Whole-study results and caveats: Multiple sclerosis patients had significantly lower normalized Chao1 diversity than controls. Higher frequency in patients than in controls was seen for about five TRBV segments, with TRBV5-6, TRBV5-1 and TRBV20-1 among them. Clustering by F measure revealed strong co-clustering among samples prepared together in one batch.

CDR3 length: 12 residues. V dropped 7 bases and J dropped 5 bases, with 11 bases sitting between them. In germline, CDR1 is MNHNY, CDR2 SVGAGI (reference sequence). The sequence was obtained from a girl between 10 and 17 years old with multiple sclerosis. The specimen sequenced was blood. The V gene is TRBV6-6, the J gene TRBJ2-5; the D gene could be TRBD1 or TRBD2 (5 bases each). The CDR3 protein is CASNPGRETQYF. CDR3 bases: TGTGCCAGCAATCCGGGACGGGAGACCCAGTACTTC.